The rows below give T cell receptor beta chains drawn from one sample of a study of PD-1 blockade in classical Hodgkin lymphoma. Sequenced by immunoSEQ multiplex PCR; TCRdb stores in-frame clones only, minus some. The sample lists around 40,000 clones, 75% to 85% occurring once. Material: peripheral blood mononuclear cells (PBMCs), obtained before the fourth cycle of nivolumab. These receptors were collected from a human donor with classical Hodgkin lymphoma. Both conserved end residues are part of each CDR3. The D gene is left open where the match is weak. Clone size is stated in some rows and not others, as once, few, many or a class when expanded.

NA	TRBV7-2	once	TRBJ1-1	TGTGCCAGCAGCTCCCAGGGTAGGACTGAAGCTTTCTTT	CASSSQGRTEAFF
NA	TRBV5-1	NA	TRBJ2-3	TGCGCCAGCAGCTGGAGGATGAGCGGGTTTAGCACAGATACGCAGTATTTT	CASSWRMSGFSTDTQYF
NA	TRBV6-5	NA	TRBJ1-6	TGTGCCAGCAGTTCCCCGGGGCAGAATTCACCCCTCCACTTT	CASSSPGQNSPLHF
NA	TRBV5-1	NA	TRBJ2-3	TGCGCCAGCAGCTTGGAGGGGGTGAGCAGTACAGATACGCAGTATTTT	CASSLEGVSSTDTQYF
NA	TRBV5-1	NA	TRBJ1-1	TGCGCCAGCAGCTTGGGGGGGCCCAACACTGAAGCTTTCTTT	CASSLGGPNTEAFF
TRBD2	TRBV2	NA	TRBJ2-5	TGTGCCAGCAGACCTACTAGCGGGTGGGAGACCCAGTACTTC	CASRPTSGWETQYF
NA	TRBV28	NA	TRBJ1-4	TGTGCCAGCAGTTACGATGGGGAAGGTGAAAAACTGTTTTTT	CASSYDGEGEKLFF
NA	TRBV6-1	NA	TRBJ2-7	TGTGCCAGCAGTGACGGTGGAGGCTACGAGCAGTACTTC	CASSDGGGYEQYF
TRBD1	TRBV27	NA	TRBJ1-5	TGTGCCAGCAGTTTAGACAGGGGGTCAAGGCAGCCCCAGCATTTT	CASSLDRGSRQPQHF
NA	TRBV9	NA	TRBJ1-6	TGTGCCAGCAGCCTCAGGCTGGGACCTTCACCCCTCCACTTT	CASSLRLGPSPLHF